This TCR beta chain was sequenced in a study of T cell repertoires in cytomegalovirus infection. Study context: CMV infection and matching HLA type were both indicated by public TCR beta signatures. Notes on the study in general: HLA-C-restricted CMV-specific TCR beta clonotypes were dominant in the ex vivo response.

MiXCR, applied by TCRdb to the reads, yields one record per CDR3 protein. The sample records 550,000 to 850,000 distinct CDR3 sequences, around 30% being singletons. About this clonotype: Its antigen is unidentified.

The starting material was cultured PBMCs, obtained from culture after CMV antigen stimulation. This TCR was recovered from a human donor in good health (CMV status not recorded). Some clones in this sample may be carry-over from other donors' samples.

CDR3: CASSYEVSYEQYF. DNA for the CDR3: TGTGCCAGCAGCTATGAAGTAAGCTACGAGCAGTACTTC. This chain uses TRBV11-2 with TRBJ2-7, with no clear D. CDR1 is SGHAT and CDR2 is FQNNGV in the germline V gene. The length of the CDR3 is 13 residues. V was clipped by 4 bases and J by 3 bases, with 10 bases between them.